This TCR beta chain derives from a study of T cells of healthy individuals. This clonotype was found many times. TCRdb ran MiXCR on the 5' RACE reads and lists one entry per CDR3 protein. The table includes more than 60,000 distinct CDR3 sequences, 15% to 20% detected once. This CDR3 region has 14 residues. The V gene's germline CDR1 is MNHEY and CDR2 SMNVEV (reference sequence). Trimming took 5 bases from V and 6 from J, leaving 17 bases between them. This sequence was found in a human donor in good health. The rearrangement uses TRBV27 and TRBJ2-7; perhaps D is TRBD1 or TRBD2 (5 bases each). The CDR3 protein is CASSLHGTSGEQYF. In nucleotides, the CDR3 is TGTGCCAGCAGTCTTCACGGGACGAGCGGCGAGCAGTACTTC.